This TCR beta chain was documented in a study of T cells after yellow fever vaccination. CDR3 length equals 14 residues. V was clipped by 3 bases and J by 2 bases, with 11 bases between them. The germline gives CDR1 MDHEN, CDR2 SYDVKM. From the 5' RACE reads, TCRdb called clonotypes with MiXCR, one entry per CDR3 protein. Of 300,000 or so distinct CDR3 sequences in the sample, 10% to 15% were seen once. The V gene is TRBV28, the J gene TRBJ2-7, with unresolved D. The starting material was CD4+ T cells sorted from PBMCs, obtained 45 days after the yellow fever booster vaccination. The clonotype comes from a man aged 25 to 45 who received the YFV17D yellow fever vaccine. CDR3 amino acids: CASSFPSTPYEQYF. CDR3 nucleotides: TGTGCCAGCAGTTTCCCCTCCACGCCCTACGAGCAGTACTTC. Supplemented by reference TRBV28 and TRBJ2-7, the full variable domain reads DVKVTQSSRYLVKRTGEKVFLECVQDMDHENMFWYRQDPGLGLRLIYFSYDVKMKEKGDIPEGYSVSREKKERFSLILESASTNQTSMYLCASSFPSTPYEQYFGPGTRLTVT.